This T cell receptor beta chain was documented in a study of T cells after yellow fever vaccination. Broader study findings: Clonotypes shared by both compartments, CD4 and CD8, made up a small share.

This clonotype appeared many times. Its antigen is undetermined. Germline V gene data show CDR1 as SGHKS and CDR2 as YYEKEE (reference sequence). Trimming removed 5 bases at V and 8 bases at J, with 17 bases between. The length of the CDR3 is 15 residues. The study made its TCR cDNA through 5'RACE template switching. That step introduced a universal primer site along with UMIs. In TCRdb, the 5' RACE reads were re-called with MiXCR into one record per CDR3 protein. The sample includes roughly 330,000 distinct CDR3 sequences, under 5% of them seen just once. The receptor was derived from a man aged 18 to 30 who received the YFV17D yellow fever vaccine. The chain has TRBV5-5 and TRBJ1-6; weak D call: TRBD1 (6 bases). Here the sequenced sample was PBMCs, taken 5 days after the yellow fever booster vaccination. CDR3 DNA sequence: TGTGCCAGCAGTCCCTCTGGACAGCACTATTCACCCCTCCACTTT. Protein: CASSPSGQHYSPLHF.